The 15 T cell receptor beta chains below all came from one sample that was sequenced in a study of shared clonotypes between healthy human individuals. Sequencing used immunoSEQ multiplex PCR; TCRdb keeps in-frame clones, though not all of them. The sample lists millions of clones, 85% to 95% seen once, with around 0.13% in the top ten. The sample taken for sequencing was naive CD4+ T cells sorted from blood. The sample's subset: CD45RA+ positively selected. These receptors originate from a man aged 18 to 30 in good health.

V gene TRBV30 combines with J gene TRBJ2-7; 11 bases agree with TRBD1. Germline loops: CDR1 GTSNPN, CDR2 SVGIG (reference sequence). The CDR3 totals 17 residues. The V gene end was trimmed by 2 bases and the J gene end by 0 bases; junction bases not matched to a gene: 9. The CDR3 region is CAWSRQDRGRSSYEQYF. The CDR3 DNA reads as TGTGCCTGGAGTCGTCAGGACAGGGGGCGGAGCTCCTACGAGCAGTACTTC.

The DNA for the CDR3 is TGTGCCAGCAGCAGAGAAGGGGGGGCTTTTGGAAACACCATATATTTT. Translating gives CASSREGGAFGNTIYF. The chain uses TRBV9 and TRBJ1-3, with D possibly TRBD1 on 6 matching bases. Trimming took 4 bases from V and 3 from J, leaving 17 bases between them. From germline, CDR1 is SGDLS and CDR2 YYNGEE. This CDR3 is built from 16 residues.

The rearrangement joins TRBV5-1 to TRBJ2-1; 8 bases fit TRBD1. Germline V gene lookup returns CDR1 SGHRS and CDR2 YFSETQ. Trimming removed 0 bases from V and 3 bases from J; junction bases left unmatched: 5. The CDR3 has 16 residues. CDR3 protein: CASSLGGQVNYNEQFF. CDR3 DNA: TGCGCCAGCAGCTTGGGGGGACAGGTTAACTACAATGAGCAGTTCTTC.

This chain links TRBV5-4 with TRBJ2-7; maybe TRBD2 (6 bases). Trimming pared 4 bases from V and 2 bases from J, leaving 16 bases between. This CDR3 is built from 15 residues. The germline gives CDR1 SGHNT, CDR2 YYREEE (reference sequence). The CDR3 loop reads CASSPGKGGPYEQYF. CDR3 sequence (DNA): TGTGCCAGCAGCCCTGGGAAGGGAGGTCCCTACGAGCAGTACTTC.

This chain links TRBV6-1 with TRBJ1-2, with D perhaps TRBD1 (6 bases). The germline gives CDR1 MNHNS, CDR2 SASEGT. This CDR3 spans 14 amino acids. V was clipped by 5 bases and J by 0 bases, with 10 bases between them. The CDR3 sequence is CASSRTAPNYGYTF. The CDR3 coding sequence is TGTGCCAGCAGTAGGACAGCTCCTAACTATGGCTACACCTTC.

Details on this clone: A much more abundant neighbour one base away suggests this may be a read error. This sample includes further DNA sequences coding for the same CDR3. This chain connects TRBV5-1 to TRBJ2-3; D is ambiguous. The length of the CDR3 is 12 residues. Trimming left V 2 bases short and J 0 bases short, with 1 base between. Germline V CDR1 and CDR2: SGHRS, YFSETQ. This CDR3 is CASSFSTDTQYF. The CDR3 coding sequence is TGCGCCAGCAGCTTCAGCACAGATACGCAGTATTTT. The variable domain in full, with the rest retrieved from reference TRBV5-1 and TRBJ2-3, is KAGVTQTPRYLIKTRGQQVTLSCSPISGHRSVSWYQQTPGQGLQFLFEYFSETQRNKGNFPGRFSGRQFSNSRSEMNVSTLELGDSALYLCASSFSTDTQYFGPGTRLTVL.

The chain links TRBV6-8 to TRBJ1-2; 7 nucleotides line up with TRBD1. Germline loops: CDR1 MNHGY, CDR2 SAAAGT. Losses at the gene ends were 0 bases for V and 3 bases for J; bases not matched to a gene: 13. The CDR3 covers 18 residues. CDR3 amino acids: CASSYSILLDRYDYGYTF. Written as DNA, the CDR3 is TGTGCCAGCAGTTACTCGATTCTTCTGGACAGGTACGACTATGGCTACACCTTC.

The chain combines TRBV10-3 with TRBJ1-1, with D possibly being TRBD1 (6 bases). Trimming took off 2 bases at V and 3 bases at J, with 7 bases between the two ends. CDR3 length equals 13 residues. Germline V gene sequence: CDR1 ENHRY, CDR2 SYGVKD. CDR3 protein: CAISETGYTEAFF. Here the CDR3 DNA reads TGTGCCATCAGTGAGACAGGGTACACTGAAGCTTTCTTT.

The chain uses TRBV11-2 and TRBJ1-4; D not certain. Germline V gives CDR1 SGHAT, CDR2 FQNNGV. V dropped 0 bases and J dropped 8 bases, with 7 bases sitting between them. The CDR3 totals 13 residues. CDR3 amino acids: CASSLDRREKLFF. CDR3 coding DNA: TGTGCCAGCAGCTTAGATAGGCGGGAAAAACTGTTTTTT.

This clone appeared a single time. The CDR3 DNA reads TGCGCCAGCAGCTTGGATGGTACTAACAATCAGCCCCAGCATTTT. It encodes CASSLDGTNNQPQHF. The chain links TRBV5-1 to TRBJ1-5, with unresolved D. V gave up 0 bases and J gave up 3 bases, with 10 bases separating them. The CDR3 is made up of 15 amino acids. Germline assignment: CDR1 SGHRS and CDR2 YFSETQ.

The V gene is TRBV6-5, the J gene TRBJ2-2, with 10 bases that match TRBD1. In germline, CDR1 is MNHEY, CDR2 SVGAGI. V gave up 6 bases and J gave up 5 bases; unmatched junction bases: 6. The CDR3 runs to 15 residues. Here the CDR3 reads CASRRQGAQTGELFF. CDR3 coding DNA: TGTGCCAGCAGACGACAGGGGGCGCAAACCGGGGAGCTGTTTTTT.

V gene TRBV6-5 combines with J gene TRBJ1-2; D gene ambiguous. CDR1 is MNHEY, CDR2 SVGAGI, per germline. The CDR3 length is 13 residues. V lost 6 bases to trimming and J lost 6 bases, with 14 bases between them. The CDR3 loop is CASRRDPAHGYTF. DNA for the CDR3: TGTGCCAGCAGAAGAGACCCAGCTCATGGCTACACCTTC.

The gene calls are TRBV6-6 and TRBJ1-6, with D unresolved. The ends were cut back, 0 bases at V and 8 bases at J, with 11 bases in the middle. The CDR3 is 15 amino acids. Germline assignment: CDR1 MNHNY and CDR2 SVGAGI (reference sequence). CDR3: CASSYSVGRDSPLHF. In nucleotides, the CDR3 is TGTGCCAGCAGTTACTCAGTGGGCCGGGATTCACCCCTCCACTTT.

V usage is TRBV2 and J usage is TRBJ1-5; D is possibly TRBD1 (5 bases). Germline CDR1 reads SNHLY; CDR2 reads FYNNEI. V was clipped by 9 bases and J by 2 bases, with 17 bases between them. The CDR3 totals 15 residues. The CDR3 loop reads CASRDQALGNQPQHF. The CDR3 DNA reads as TGTGCCAGTCGGGACCAGGCCTTAGGCAATCAGCCCCAGCATTTT.

J is TRBJ1-6 and V is TRBV7-8, with TRBD1 matching 9 bases. The V gene's germline CDR1 is SGHVS and CDR2 FQNEAQ. Losses at the gene ends were 5 bases for V and 7 bases for J; bases not matched to a gene: 3. This CDR3 is built from 14 residues. CDR3 DNA sequence: TGTGCCAGCAGCGAACAGGGGGCGAATTCACCCCTCCACTTT. Translation gives CASSEQGANSPLHF.